These 6 T cell receptor beta chains share one sample of origin, sequenced in a study of T cell responses to AZD1222 COVID-19 vaccine. The repertoire was sequenced with immunoSEQ multiplex PCR; TCRdb's copy has only in-frame clones and lacks some. The data hold some 170,000 clones, with more than 85% observed a single time. Sequencing used peripheral blood, obtained 28 days after the second AZD1222 dose. These receptors were taken from an adult who received the AZD1222 COVID-19 vaccine.

J is TRBJ1-2 and V is TRBV5-6; tentatively, D is TRBD1 (6 bases). In germline, CDR1 is SGHDT, CDR2 YYEEEE. The CDR3 contains 14 residues. V lost 0 bases and J 5 bases, leaving 11 bases between the germline ends. CDR3 protein: CASSLVGRGYGYTF. The DNA for the CDR3 is TGTGCCAGCAGCTTGGTAGGCAGGGGATATGGCTACACCTTC.

The chain recombines TRBV7-8 with TRBJ1-3, with D perhaps matching TRBD1 (5 bases). The CDR3 runs 18 residues. CDR1 is SGHVS, CDR2 FQNEAQ, per germline. V was shortened by 1 base and J by 0 bases, with 16 bases between the two germline ends. The CDR3 sequence: CASSLGRQRPSSGNTIYF. In nucleotides, the CDR3 is TGTGCCAGCAGCTTAGGACGACAGAGACCGAGCTCTGGAAACACCATATATTTT.

In nucleotides, the CDR3 is TGCGCCAGCAGCCACTCGACAGGGGGGGGATACGAGCAGTACTTC. It yields the protein CASSHSTGGGYEQYF. The rearrangement links TRBV4-1 to TRBJ2-7; 9 bases match TRBD1. This CDR3 contains 15 residues. V dropped 3 bases and J dropped 4; count of bases not matched to a gene: 7. Germline CDR1 MGHRA, CDR2 YSYEKL.

V and J are TRBV12-5 and TRBJ2-1, with TRBD2 matching over 12 bases. CDR1 and CDR2 (germline): LGHNT, FRNRAP. The CDR3 is 13 amino acids. J was trimmed by 6 bases and V by 10 bases; bases with no gene match: 4. As DNA, the CDR3 is TGTGCTACAGGACTAGCGGGATTCAATGAGCAGTTCTTC. As protein: CATGLAGFNEQFF. The whole variable domain, filled in from reference TRBV12-5 and TRBJ2-1, reads DARVTQTPRHKVTEMGQEVTMRCQPILGHNTVFWYRQTMMQGLELLAYFRNRAPLDDSGMPKDRFSAEMPDATLATLKIQPSEPRDSAVYFCATGLAGFNEQFFGPGTRLTVL.

The chain uses TRBV24-1 and TRBJ2-2, with TRBD1 matching over 10 bases. Germline V gives CDR1 KGHDR, CDR2 SFDVKD. The CDR3 runs to 17 residues. V lost 3 bases, J lost 1 base, and 4 bases stayed unmatched. The CDR3 loop is CATSDRTGGLNTGELFF. The CDR3 DNA follows: TGTGCCACCAGTGATCGGACAGGGGGTCTGAACACCGGGGAGCTGTTTTTT.

The chain recombines TRBV4-2 with TRBJ2-7; the D gene is possibly TRBD1 (6 bases). With 2 bases removed from V and 3 bases from J, the gap between germline ends came to 14 bases. The CDR3 has 15 amino acids. Per germline, CDR1 LGHNA and CDR2 YNFKEQ. The CDR3 DNA reads TGTGCCAGCAGCCAAACCCCCGGACAGTACTACGAGCAGTACTTC. Its protein product is CASSQTPGQYYEQYF.